This T cell receptor beta chain was observed in a study of blood T cells in healthy people across ages. Study observations and caveats: Higher diversity and more naive CD4+ cells were features of long-lived donors, compared to aged donors.

Using a J-beta primer mix together with a sample-barcoded 5' primer, a second PCR was run for roughly 7 to 11 cycles. Each cDNA molecule was tagged by a template-switch adaptor that had 12 random nucleotides. TCRdb recomputed calls from the 5' RACE reads with MiXCR, one row per CDR3 protein. The table has 700,000 to 850,000 distinct CDR3 sequences, 35% to 40% seen once. For this clonotype: The antigen is undetermined.

CDR3 length: 16 amino acids. Looked up from germline, CDR1 is SEHNR and CDR2 is FQNEAQ (reference sequence). J gave up 1 base and V 4 bases, and 8 bases lay outside the gene matches. The origin of this receptor is a man younger than 30 in good health. The chain joins TRBV7-9 to TRBJ1-1; 8 bases are a match to TRBD1. The source material was blood. The CDR3 DNA sequence: TGTGCCAGCAGCTCCTTAATCGGGACAGGGAACACTGAAGCTTTCTTT. Its protein is CASSSLIGTGNTEAFF.